This T cell receptor beta chain was captured in a study of blood T cells in healthy people across ages. The study, taken as a whole, reports: Strong correlation existed between TCR beta diversity and naive T cell percentage.

A J-beta primer mix and a sample-barcoded 5' primer were used in a second PCR of roughly 6 to 11 cycles. Via MiXCR, TCRdb re-called the 5' RACE reads, giving one row per CDR3 protein. The repertoire holds 500,000 to 700,000 distinct CDR3 sequences, with 25% to 35% as singletons. Notes on this clonotype: Its antigen is not identified.

Total RNA was extracted at no less than 6 micrograms per sample. The sequenced sample was blood. The TCR was taken from a woman older than 75 in good health.

The CDR3 spells CASSMTFQANEQFF. As DNA, the CDR3 is TGTGCCAGCAGTATGACGTTTCAGGCGAATGAGCAGTTCTTC. This chain joins TRBV6-1 and TRBJ2-1; D is undetermined. The CDR3 spans 14 residues. The germline gives CDR1 MNHNS, CDR2 SASEGT. Trimming stripped 5 bases from V and 7 bases from J, with 15 bases between.